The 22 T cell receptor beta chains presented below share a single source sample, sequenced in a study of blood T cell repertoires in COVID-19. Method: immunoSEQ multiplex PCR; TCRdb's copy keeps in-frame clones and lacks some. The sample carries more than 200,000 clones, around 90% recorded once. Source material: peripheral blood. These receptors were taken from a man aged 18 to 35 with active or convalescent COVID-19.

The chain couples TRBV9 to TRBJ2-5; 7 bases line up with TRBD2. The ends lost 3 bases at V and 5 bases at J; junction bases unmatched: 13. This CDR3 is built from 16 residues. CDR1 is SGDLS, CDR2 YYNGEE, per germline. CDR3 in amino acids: CASSGGTIAVAETQYF. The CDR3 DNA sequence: TGTGCCAGCAGCGGGGGGACTATAGCTGTTGCGGAGACCCAGTACTTC.

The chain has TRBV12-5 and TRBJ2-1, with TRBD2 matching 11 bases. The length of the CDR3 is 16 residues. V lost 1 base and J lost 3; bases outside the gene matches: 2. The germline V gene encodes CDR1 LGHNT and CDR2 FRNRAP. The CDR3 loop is CASGLGLAGHYNEQFF. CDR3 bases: TGTGCTAGTGGTTTGGGACTAGCGGGACACTACAATGAGCAGTTCTTC.

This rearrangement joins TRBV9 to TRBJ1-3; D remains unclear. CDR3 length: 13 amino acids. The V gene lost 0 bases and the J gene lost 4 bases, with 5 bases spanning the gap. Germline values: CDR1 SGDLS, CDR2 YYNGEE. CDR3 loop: CASSVASGNTIYF. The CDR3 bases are TGTGCCAGCAGCGTAGCTTCCGGAAACACCATATATTTT.

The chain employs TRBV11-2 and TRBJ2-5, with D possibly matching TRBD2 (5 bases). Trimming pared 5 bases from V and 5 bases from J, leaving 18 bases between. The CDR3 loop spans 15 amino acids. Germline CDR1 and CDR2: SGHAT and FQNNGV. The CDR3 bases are TGTGCCAGCAGCCCCGACCGGGGAGAGATTGAGACCCAGTACTTC. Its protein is CASSPDRGEIETQYF.

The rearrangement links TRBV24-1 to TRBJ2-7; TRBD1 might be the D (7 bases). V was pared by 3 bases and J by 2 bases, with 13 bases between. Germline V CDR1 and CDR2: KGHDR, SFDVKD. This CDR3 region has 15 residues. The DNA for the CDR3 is TGTGCCACCAGTGATGTCCAGGGGGAGGCCTACGAGCAGTACTTC. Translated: CATSDVQGEAYEQYF.

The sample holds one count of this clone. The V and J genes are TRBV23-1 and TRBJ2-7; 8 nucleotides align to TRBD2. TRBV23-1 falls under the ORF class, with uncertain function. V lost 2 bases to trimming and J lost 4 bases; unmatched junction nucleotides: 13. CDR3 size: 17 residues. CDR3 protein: CASSQNQGTSLLYEQYF. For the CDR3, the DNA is TGCGCCAGCAGTCAAAATCAGGGGACTAGTCTTCTTTACGAGCAGTACTTC.

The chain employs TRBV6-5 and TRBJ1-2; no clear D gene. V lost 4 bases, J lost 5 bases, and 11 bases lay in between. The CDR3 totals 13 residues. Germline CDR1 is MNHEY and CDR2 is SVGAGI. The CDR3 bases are TGTGCCAGCAGTTCCGGGAAATGGTATGGCTACACCTTC. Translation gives CASSSGKWYGYTF.

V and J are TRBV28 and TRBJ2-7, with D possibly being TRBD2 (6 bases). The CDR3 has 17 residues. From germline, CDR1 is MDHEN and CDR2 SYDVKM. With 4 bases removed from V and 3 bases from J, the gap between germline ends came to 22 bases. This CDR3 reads CASSSSAGSYNYYEQYF. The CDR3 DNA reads TGTGCCAGCAGTTCCTCGGCCGGGAGCTATAATTACTACGAGCAGTACTTC. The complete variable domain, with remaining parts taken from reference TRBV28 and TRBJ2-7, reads DVKVTQSSRYLVKRTGEKVFLECVQDMDHENMFWYRQDPGLGLRLIYFSYDVKMKEKGDIPEGYSVSREKKERFSLILESASTNQTSMYLCASSSSAGSYNYYEQYFGPGTRLTVT.

The CDR3 nucleotides are TGCGCCAGCAGCTTACAGGGGGATACGCAGTATTTT. Translation: CASSLQGDTQYF. The rearrangement uses TRBV5-1 and TRBJ2-3; the match to TRBD1 covers 7 bases. CDR1 is SGHRS, CDR2 YFSETQ, per germline. This CDR3 spans 12 amino acids. The V gene end was trimmed by 2 bases and the J gene end by 6 bases; junction bases not matched to a gene: 0.

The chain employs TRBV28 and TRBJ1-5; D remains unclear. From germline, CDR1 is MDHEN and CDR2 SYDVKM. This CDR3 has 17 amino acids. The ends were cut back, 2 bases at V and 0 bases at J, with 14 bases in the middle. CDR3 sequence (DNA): TGTGCCAGCAGTTTAAGCATCATTACTGTTAGCAATCAGCCCCAGCATTTT. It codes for CASSLSIITVSNQPQHF.

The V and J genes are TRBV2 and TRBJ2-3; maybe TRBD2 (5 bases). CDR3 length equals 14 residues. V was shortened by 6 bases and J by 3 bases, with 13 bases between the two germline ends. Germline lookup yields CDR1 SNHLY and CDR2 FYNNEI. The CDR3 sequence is CASRLRRGTDTQYF. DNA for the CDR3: TGTGCCAGCAGACTCCGGAGAGGGACAGATACGCAGTATTTT.

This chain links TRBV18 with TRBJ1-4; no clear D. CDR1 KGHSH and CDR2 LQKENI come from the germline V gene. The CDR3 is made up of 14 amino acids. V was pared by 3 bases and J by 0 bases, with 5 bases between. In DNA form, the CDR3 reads TGTGCCAGCTCACCCACAGCAACTAATGAAAAACTGTTTTTT. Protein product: CASSPTATNEKLFF.

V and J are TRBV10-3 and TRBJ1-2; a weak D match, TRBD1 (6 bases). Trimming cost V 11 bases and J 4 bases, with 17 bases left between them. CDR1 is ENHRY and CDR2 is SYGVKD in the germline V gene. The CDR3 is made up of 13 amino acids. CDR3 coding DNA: TGTGCCCTCCGGTTGGGGGCCGGCTATGGCTACACCTTC. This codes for CALRLGAGYGYTF.

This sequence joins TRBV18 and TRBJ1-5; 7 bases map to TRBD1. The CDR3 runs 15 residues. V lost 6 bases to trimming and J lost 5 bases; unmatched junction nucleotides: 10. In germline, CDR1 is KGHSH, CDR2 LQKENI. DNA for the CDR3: TGTGCCAGCTCCCAAAACGACAGGGTTTATCAGCCCCAGCATTTT. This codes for CASSQNDRVYQPQHF.

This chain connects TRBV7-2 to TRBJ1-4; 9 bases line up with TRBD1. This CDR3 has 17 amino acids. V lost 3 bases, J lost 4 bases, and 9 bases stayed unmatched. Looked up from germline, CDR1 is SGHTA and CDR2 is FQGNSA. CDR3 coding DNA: TGTGCCAGCAGCTTGGGGACAGGGAGGTTAGGTAATGAAAAACTGTTTTTT. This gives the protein CASSLGTGRLGNEKLFF.

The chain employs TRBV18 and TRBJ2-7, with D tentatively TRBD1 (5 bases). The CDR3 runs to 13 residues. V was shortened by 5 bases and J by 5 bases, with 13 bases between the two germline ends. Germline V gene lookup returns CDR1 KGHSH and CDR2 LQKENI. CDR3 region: CASSAQGANEQYF. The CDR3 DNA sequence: TGTGCCAGCTCAGCTCAGGGTGCCAACGAGCAGTACTTC. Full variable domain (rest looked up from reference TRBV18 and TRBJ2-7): NAGVMQNPRHLVRRRGQEARLRCSPMKGHSHVYWYRQLPEEGLKFMVYLQKENIIDESGMPKERFSAEFPKEGPSILRIQQVVRGDSAAYFCASSAQGANEQYFGPGTRLTVT.

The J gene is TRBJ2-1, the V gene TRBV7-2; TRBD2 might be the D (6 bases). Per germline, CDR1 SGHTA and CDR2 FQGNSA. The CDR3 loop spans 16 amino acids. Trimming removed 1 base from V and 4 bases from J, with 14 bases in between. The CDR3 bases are TGTGCCAGCAGCTTAGATGGTGCGACTAGATACAATGAGCAGTTCTTC. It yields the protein CASSLDGATRYNEQFF.

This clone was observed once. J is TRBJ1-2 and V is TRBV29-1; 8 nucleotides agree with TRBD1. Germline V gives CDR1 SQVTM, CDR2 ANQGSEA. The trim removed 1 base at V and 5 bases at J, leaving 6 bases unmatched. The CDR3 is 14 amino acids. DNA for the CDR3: TGCAGCGTTGAAGCTCCCTGGACAGGGTATGGCTACACCTTC. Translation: CSVEAPWTGYGYTF.

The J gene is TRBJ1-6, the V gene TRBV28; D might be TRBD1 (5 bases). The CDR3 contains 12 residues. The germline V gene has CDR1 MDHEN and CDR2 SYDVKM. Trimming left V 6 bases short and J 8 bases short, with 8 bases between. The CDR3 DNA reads TGTGCCAGCAGCCCCAGGGATTCACCCCTCCACTTT. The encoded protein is CASSPRDSPLHF.

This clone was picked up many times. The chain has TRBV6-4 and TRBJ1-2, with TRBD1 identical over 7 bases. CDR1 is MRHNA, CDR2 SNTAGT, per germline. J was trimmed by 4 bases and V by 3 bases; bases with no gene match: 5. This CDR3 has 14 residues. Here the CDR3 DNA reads TGTGCCAGCAGTGAGTCGGGACAGAGCTATGGCTACACCTTC. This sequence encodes CASSESGQSYGYTF.

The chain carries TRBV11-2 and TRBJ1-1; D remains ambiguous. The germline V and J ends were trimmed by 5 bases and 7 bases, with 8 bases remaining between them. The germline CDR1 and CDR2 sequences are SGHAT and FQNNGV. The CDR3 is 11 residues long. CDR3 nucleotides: TGTGCCAGCAGCCTAGGCGGTGAAGCTTTCTTT. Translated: CASSLGGEAFF. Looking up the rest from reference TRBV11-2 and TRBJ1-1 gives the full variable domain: EAGVAQSPRYKIIEKRQSVAFWCNPISGHATLYWYQQILGQGPKLLIQFQNNGVVDDSQLPKDRFSAERLKGVDSTLKIQPAKLEDSAVYLCASSLGGEAFFGQGTRLTVV.

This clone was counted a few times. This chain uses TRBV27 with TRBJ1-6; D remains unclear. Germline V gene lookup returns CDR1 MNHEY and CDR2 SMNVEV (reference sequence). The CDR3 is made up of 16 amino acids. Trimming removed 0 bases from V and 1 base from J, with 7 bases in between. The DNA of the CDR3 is TGTGCCAGCAGTTTATCCGCCGGGTCCTATAATTCACCCCTCCACTTT. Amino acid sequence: CASSLSAGSYNSPLHF.